Listed below are T cell receptor beta chains from one sample, sequenced in a study of cytomegalovirus exposure and HLA in healthy donors. Measured with immunoSEQ multiplex PCR; TCRdb has only the in-frame clones, and not every one. The table shows approximately 140,000 clones, with around two thirds occurring only once. Sequenced input: PBMCs. Receptors were obtained from a male donor in good health and CMV-seronegative. The CDR3 runs from the conserved cysteine through the conserved F or W. The D gene is left open where the match is weak. Expanded clones are given a class, and other clones once, few, many or no size at all.

abundance: few
v_gene: TRBV6-1
d_gene: -
len: 11
j_gene: TRBJ2-7
CDR3nt: TGTGCCAGCATGACTCGCTACGAGCAGTACTTC
CDR3aa: CASMTRYEQYF

abundance: few
v_gene: TRBV21-1
d_gene: -
len: 16
j_gene: TRBJ2-7
CDR3nt: TGTGCCAGCAGCAAAGTGCAGGGGGTCTTTCGGTACGAGCAGTACTTC
CDR3aa: CASSKVQGVFRYEQYF

abundance: -
v_gene: TRBV7-2
d_gene: TRBD2
len: 16
j_gene: TRBJ2-3
CDR3nt: TGTGCCAGCAGCTTAGCACCACTAGCGGGTACAGATACGCAGTATTTT
CDR3aa: CASSLAPLAGTDTQYF

abundance: -
v_gene: TRBV6-6
d_gene: -
len: 16
j_gene: TRBJ1-5
CDR3nt: TGTGCCAGCGATCCTGGGGGGTCCGGAAGCAATCAGCCCCAGCATTTT
CDR3aa: CASDPGGSGSNQPQHF

abundance: -
v_gene: TRBV28
d_gene: TRBD2
len: 14
j_gene: TRBJ2-3
CDR3nt: TGTGCCAGCAGTCCCGGGGGGGCCTCAGATACGCAGTATTTT
CDR3aa: CASSPGGASDTQYF

abundance: -
v_gene: TRBV28
d_gene: -
len: 14
j_gene: TRBJ1-5
CDR3nt: TGTGCCAGCAGTTCTCCGGGAGACGGTCAGCCCCAGCATTTT
CDR3aa: CASSSPGDGQPQHF

abundance: -
v_gene: TRBV9
d_gene: TRBD2
len: 15
j_gene: TRBJ2-1
CDR3nt: TGTGCCAGCAGCGCGACCGGGGGGGCCGACAATGAGCAGTTCTTC
CDR3aa: CASSATGGADNEQFF

abundance: -
v_gene: TRBV11-2
d_gene: TRBD2
len: 18
j_gene: TRBJ2-1
CDR3nt: TGTGCCAGCAGCTTATCGTGGCTAGCGGGGGCCTCACACAATGAGCAGTTCTTC
CDR3aa: CASSLSWLAGASHNEQFF

abundance: -
v_gene: TRBV5-1
d_gene: -
len: 13
j_gene: TRBJ1-2
CDR3nt: TGCGCCAGCAGCTTGGGGCCAGGGAATGGCTACACCTTC
CDR3aa: CASSLGPGNGYTF

abundance: -
v_gene: TRBV10-3
d_gene: -
len: 13
j_gene: TRBJ2-7
CDR3nt: TGTGCCATCAGTATGGACAAAACCTACGAGCAGTACTTC
CDR3aa: CAISMDKTYEQYF